The rows below give T cell receptor beta chains drawn from one sample of a study of blood T cell repertoires in COVID-19. Generated by immunoSEQ multiplex PCR, the TCRdb table keeps only in-frame clones and is missing some. In the table there are a few hundred thousand clones, around 92% of which are singletons. Sequencing input: peripheral blood. These receptor sequences come from a man in his forties with acute or convalescent COVID-19. CDR3s include the opening cysteine and the closing phenylalanine or tryptophan. The order of the fields is D gene, V gene, clone size, J gene, CDR3 protein, CDR3 DNA. A D gene is named only where the DNA matches it firmly. Clone sizes are given selectively: once, few, many, or a class where the clone is expanded.

>.|TRBV5-4|.|TRBJ1-2
CASSVDSYGYTF
TGTGCCAGCAGCGTAGACAGCTATGGCTACACCTTC
>TRBD1|TRBV18|.|TRBJ1-6
CASSPVGTGPNSPLHF
TGTGCCAGCTCACCGGTCGGGACAGGGCCCAATTCACCCCTCCACTTT
>TRBD1|TRBV7-6|.|TRBJ1-3
CASSSGQGAAGNTIYF
TGTGCCAGCAGCTCGGGACAGGGGGCGGCGGGAAACACCATATATTTT
>TRBD1|TRBV6-2/TRBV6-3|.|TRBJ1-2
CASSSRETGANYGYTF
TGTGCCAGCAGTTCTCGCGAGACAGGGGCTAACTATGGCTACACCTTC
>.|TRBV4-2|.|TRBJ1-2
CASSQEMTRESVVDYGYTF
TGTGCTAGCAGCCAAGAAATGACGCGGGAATCAGTGGTGGACTATGGCTACACCTTC
>.|TRBV15|once|TRBJ2-7
CATSRVVNYEQYF
TGTGCCACCAGCAGAGTTGTAAACTACGAGCAGTACTTC
>TRBD1|TRBV10-3|few|TRBJ1-4
CAISESTQGGEKLFF
TGTGCCATCAGTGAGTCGACACAGGGGGGGGAAAAACTGTTTTTT
>TRBD2|TRBV4-1|.|TRBJ2-3
CASSPRDYTDTQYF
TGCGCCAGCAGCCCTCGGGACTACACAGATACGCAGTATTTT
>.|TRBV4-1|.|TRBJ1-6
CASSQDPWRSSYNSPLHF
TGCGCCAGCAGCCAAGATCCCTGGAGGAGCTCCTATAATTCACCCCTCCACTTT
>.|TRBV28|.|TRBJ1-2
CASSRVAGNYGYTF
TGTGCCAGCAGTCGGGTCGCGGGAAACTATGGCTACACCTTC
>TRBD2|TRBV18|.|TRBJ2-7
CASSLTSGGAHEQYF
TGTGCCAGCTCACTCACTAGCGGGGGGGCCCACGAGCAGTACTTC
>TRBD2|TRBV25-1|.|TRBJ2-2
CASSELSLAGDTGELFF
TGTGCCAGCAGTGAATTATCACTAGCGGGGGATACCGGGGAGCTGTTTTTT
>TRBD2|TRBV6-5|few|TRBJ2-1
CASRAFSGMQFF
TGTGCCAGCAGGGCATTTAGCGGGATGCAGTTCTTC
>.|TRBV3-1/TRBV3-2|.|TRBJ2-1
CASSQTGLLYNEQFF
TGTGCCAGCAGCCAGACTGGATTACTCTACAATGAGCAGTTCTTC
>TRBD2|TRBV6-1|.|TRBJ2-7
CASSEGTSGSYEQYF
TGTGCCAGCAGTGAGGGGACTAGCGGGAGCTACGAGCAGTACTTC
>TRBD1|TRBV10-3|once|TRBJ1-1
CAISEQGQGARTEAFF
TGTGCCATCAGTGAGCAAGGACAGGGGGCGCGAACTGAAGCTTTCTTT
>.|TRBV4-2|.|TRBJ2-3
CASSRSPGTVTDTQYF
TGTGCCAGCAGCCGTAGCCCAGGGACTGTCACAGATACGCAGTATTTT
>.|TRBV3-1/TRBV3-2|.|TRBJ1-1
CASSQVGGNTEAFF
TGTGCCAGCAGCCAAGTCGGGGGAAACACTGAAGCTTTCTTT
>TRBD2|TRBV28|.|TRBJ2-1
CASRAGTSGRNEQFF
TGTGCCAGCAGAGCCGGGACTAGCGGGAGAAATGAGCAGTTCTTC
>.|TRBV9|.|TRBJ1-2
CASSVGGSPSYTF
TGTGCCAGCAGCGTTGGGGGGTCACCCTCTTACACCTTC